This T cell receptor beta chain is drawn from a study of T-cell memory formation after mild COVID-19 (dated by TCRdb to the early 2020s). Regarding the complete study: Most TCR sequence clusters were specific to one of the two donors. T-cell clones expanding and contracting after mild COVID-19 in a couple of donors were tracked by longitudinal TCRalpha and TCRbeta repertoire sequencing. The cohort comprised two young, previously healthy adult volunteers, one female and one male.

What the work shows at the level of the full study, not this receptor alone: The study covered only a couple of mild cases, and larger cohorts including severe cases with pre-infection samples were considered necessary. Balanced CD4/CD8 phenotypes were observed for clones contracting from day 15 to 85, whereas a bias towards CD4+ was observed for a second wave of clones expanding from day 15 to 37. SARS-CoV-2 specificity was not confirmed for the second-wave clones peaking on day 37. The detection of some responding clones in pre-infection memory suggests that pre-existing cross-reactive memory T cells joined the SARS-CoV-2 response. Contracting CD4+ clones were found mainly in CM and EM memory subsets, while CD8+ clones were enriched in EMRA.

In the germline V gene, CDR1 corresponds to MDHEN and CDR2 to SYDVKM. V trim: 8 bases; J trim: 6 bases; unmatched bases: 4. The CDR3 spans 13 residues, from the cysteine through the phenylalanine. The retained sequence is limited to the CDR3, 39 bases, with the frame set at the first base. Ficoll-Paque density gradient centrifugation was the method used to isolate PBMCs. As regards this clonotype: Its antigen is unknown. Base quality data are lacking; no much larger clone is found one base away.

The listed sequencing device is Illumina NovaSeq 6000. TCRalpha and TCRbeta cDNA libraries were constructed by 5'RACE with constant-segment primers, with sample barcodes and unique molecular identifiers being introduced. Trizol reagent was used to extract RNA from every sample. Library amplification was performed in two PCR steps, and a second sample barcode and Illumina TruSeq adapters were introduced in the second step. The libraries were sequenced on an Illumina NovaSeq using 2 x 150 bp paired-end reads. The paper's data handling went like this. Demultiplexing of reads and collapsing into UMI-guided consensus sequences were performed with migec v1.2.7. Using mixcr v2.1.11, UMI consensuses were aligned to TRA and TRB V and J templates and then assembled into clonotypes. Expanded or contracted clonotypes were those called significant by both edgeR and NoisET, with noise models trained on biological replicates. For edgeR calls, the thresholds were a false discovery rate-adjusted p below 0.01 and a log2 fold-change of 1. PCA with hierarchical clustering of max-normalized trajectories of the 1000 most abundant clonotypes was used as exploratory dynamics analysis. Each responding clone was given a CD4 or CD8 phenotype based on the CD4+ and CD8+ repertoires, which had been sequenced separately. In-frame beta chains were kept once TCRdb had trimmed the public reads at Q25 with fastp and called clones with MiXCR. CDR3 protein sequences are deduplicated, and each keeps its most common genes and DNA. The V and J calls follow TCRdb's processing rather than the paper's. Recorded for this sample are 400,000 to 500,000 distinct CDR3 sequences; 20% of them occurred a single time. The ten largest clones take up about 8.8% of the sample.

The receptor was isolated from an adult woman who had mild COVID-19 (a few samples of this study predate the infection). The sample titles of this study are shuffled in the database, so cell type and time point are left out; the donor was told from shared clones. The sequenced material came from PBMCs or a T cell subset sorted from them (not recorded which). The chain was built from TRBV28 and TRBJ1-5; TRBD1 matches 10 bases in the middle. The sequenced DNA: TGTGCCAGCGGGACAGGGGAGGGTCAGCCCCAGCATTTT. This translates into CASGTGEGQPQHF.